These 5 T cell receptor beta chains share one sample of origin, sequenced in a study of cytomegalovirus exposure and HLA in healthy donors. Researchers ran the PCR with 60 Vbeta and 13 Jbeta primers. Produced via immunoSEQ multiplex PCR; TCRdb's table is partial and in-frame only. The data show about 150,000 clones, over 60% seen once. Material for sequencing was PBMCs. The receptor source for this set is a woman in her forties in good health and CMV-seronegative.

The chain links TRBV5-1 to TRBJ1-4; no clear D. Trimming cost V 4 bases and J 0 bases, with 7 bases left between them. The V gene's germline CDR1 is SGHRS and CDR2 YFSETQ. CDR3 length: 14 amino acids. This CDR3 is CASSIDTTNEKLFF. As DNA, the CDR3 is TGCGCCAGCAGCATAGATACAACTAATGAAAAACTGTTTTTT.

This clone was seen once. This chain joins TRBV6-6 and TRBJ1-2; 7 positions match TRBD1. This CDR3 comprises 15 residues. Trimming took 6 bases from V and 0 from J; bases not matched to a gene: 7. Germline V gene data show CDR1 as MNHNY and CDR2 as SVGAGI (reference sequence). The CDR3 sequence is CASRRTGTANYGYTF. CDR3 DNA: TGTGCCAGCAGGCGAACCGGGACAGCTAACTATGGCTACACCTTC.

There are a few counts of this clone. The V call is TRBV7-3, the J call TRBJ2-3; D is uncertain. The CDR3 runs 15 residues. Germline V CDR1 and CDR2: SGHTA, FQGTGA. With 5 bases removed from V and 0 bases from J, the gap between germline ends came to 12 bases. The CDR3 nucleotides read TGTGCCAGCAGCCCCGGCGGCGGTAGCACAGATACGCAGTATTTT. This gives the protein CASSPGGGSTDTQYF.

This rearrangement joins TRBV27 to TRBJ1-4, with D possibly matching TRBD1 (6 bases). Germline lookup yields CDR1 MNHEY and CDR2 SMNVEV (reference sequence). The CDR3 consists of 15 residues. Trimming stripped 6 bases from V and 7 bases from J, with 18 bases between. The CDR3 DNA is TGTGCCAGCAGCCCCGGAACAGGGATACGTGAAAAACTGTTTTTT. This gives the protein CASSPGTGIREKLFF. Drawing the rest from reference TRBV27 and TRBJ1-4, the complete variable domain is EAQVTQNPRYLITVTGKKLTVTCSQNMNHEYMSWYRQDPGLGLRQIYYSMNVEVTDKGDVPEGYKVSRKEKRNFPLILESPSPNQTSLYFCASSPGTGIREKLFFGSGTQLSVL.

The J gene is TRBJ2-3, the V gene TRBV5-4; 7 nucleotides align to TRBD2. The CDR3 spans 13 residues. The germline V gene has CDR1 SGHNT and CDR2 YYREEE (reference sequence). Losses at the gene ends were 4 bases for V and 6 bases for J; bases not matched to a gene: 5. CDR3 DNA: TGTGCCAGCAGCCCGCACGGGGGGGATACGCAGTATTTT. Translating it yields CASSPHGGDTQYF.